This paragraph covers one T cell receptor (beta chain) sequence. Its target is not known. This specimen belongs to a study of cytomegalovirus exposure and HLA in healthy donors. The CDR3 length is 15 residues. Germline V gives CDR1 SNHLY, CDR2 FYNNEI. V was cut by 5 bases and J by 5 bases, with 17 bases left in between. Study-level results: Reported findings show TCR beta sequences accurately forecast HLA-A and HLA-B alleles in most subjects. A link between a missense DCLRE1C variant and TCR beta V- and J-gene trimming emerged from a later analysis.

Researchers ran the PCR with 60 Vbeta and 13 Jbeta primers. Clones were sequenced by immunoSEQ multiplex PCR, and TCRdb holds only the in-frame ones, with some missing. The listing records 150,000 or so clones. The material sequenced was PBMCs. The chain recombines TRBV2 with TRBJ2-3; possible D gene TRBD2, 5 bases. The receptor was derived from an older woman in good health and CMV-seronegative. DNA for the CDR3: TGTGCCAGCAGTCCGTGGCTAGCAGTCATAGATACGCAGTATTTT. It is translated as CASSPWLAVIDTQYF. Drawing the rest from reference TRBV2 and TRBJ2-3, the complete variable domain is EPEVTQTPSHQVTQMGQEVILRCVPISNHLYFYWYRQILGQKVEFLVSFYNNEISEKSEIFDDQFSVERPDGSNFTLKIRSTKLEDSAMYFCASSPWLAVIDTQYFGPGTRLTVL.